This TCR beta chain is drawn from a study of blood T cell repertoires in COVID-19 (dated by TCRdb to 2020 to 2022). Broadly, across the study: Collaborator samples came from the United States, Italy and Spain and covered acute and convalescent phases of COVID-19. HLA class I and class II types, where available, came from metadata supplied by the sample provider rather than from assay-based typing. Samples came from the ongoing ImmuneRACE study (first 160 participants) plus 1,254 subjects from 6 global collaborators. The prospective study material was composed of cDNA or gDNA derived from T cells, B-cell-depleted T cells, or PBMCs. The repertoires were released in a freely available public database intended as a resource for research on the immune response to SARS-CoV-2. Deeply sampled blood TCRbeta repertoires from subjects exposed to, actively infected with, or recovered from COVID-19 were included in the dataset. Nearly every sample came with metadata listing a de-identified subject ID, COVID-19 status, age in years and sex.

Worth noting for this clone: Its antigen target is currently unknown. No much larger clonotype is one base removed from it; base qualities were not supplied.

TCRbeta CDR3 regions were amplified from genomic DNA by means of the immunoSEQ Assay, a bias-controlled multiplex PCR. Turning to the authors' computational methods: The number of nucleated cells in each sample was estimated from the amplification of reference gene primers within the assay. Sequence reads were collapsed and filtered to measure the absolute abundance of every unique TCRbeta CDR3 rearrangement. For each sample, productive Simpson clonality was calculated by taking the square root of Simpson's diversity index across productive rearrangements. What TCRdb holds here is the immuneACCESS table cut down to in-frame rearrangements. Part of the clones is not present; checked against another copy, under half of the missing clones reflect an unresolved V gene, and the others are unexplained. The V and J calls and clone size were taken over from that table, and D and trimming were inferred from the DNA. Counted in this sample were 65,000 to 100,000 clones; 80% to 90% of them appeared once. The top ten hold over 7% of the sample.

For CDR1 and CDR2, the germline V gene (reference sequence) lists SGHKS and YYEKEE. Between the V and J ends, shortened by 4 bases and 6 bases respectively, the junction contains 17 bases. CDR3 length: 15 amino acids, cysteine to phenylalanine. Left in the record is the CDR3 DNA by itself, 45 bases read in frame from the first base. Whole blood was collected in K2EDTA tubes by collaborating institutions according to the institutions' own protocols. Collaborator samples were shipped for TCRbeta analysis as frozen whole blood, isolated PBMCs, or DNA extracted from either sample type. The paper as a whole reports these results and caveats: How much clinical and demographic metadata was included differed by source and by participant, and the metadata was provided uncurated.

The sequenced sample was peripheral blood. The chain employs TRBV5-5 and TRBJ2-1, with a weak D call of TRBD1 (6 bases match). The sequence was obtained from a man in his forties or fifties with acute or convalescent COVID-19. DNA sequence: TGTGCCAGCAGCACCGCAGGGGTAGCTTTCAATGAGCAGTTCTTC. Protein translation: CASSTAGVAFNEQFF.